The 9 T cell receptor beta chains below all came from one sample that was sequenced in a study of memory CD4+ T cells and cytomegalovirus serostatus. Repertoires were generated with immunoSEQ multiplex PCR, while TCRdb's copy carries only in-frame clones and drops some. The data contain 50,000 to 65,000 clones, 70% to 75% of them singletons. Single viable CD3+CD4+CD8-CD45RO+ cells were sorted as the memory CD4+ T cells. Material: memory CD4+ T cells from blood. Receptors originate from an adult in good health and CMV-seropositive.

The V gene is TRBV7-2, the J gene TRBJ2-1, with TRBD2 matching over 7 bases. Germline V lookup: CDR1 SGHTA, CDR2 FQGNSA. The trim removed 1 base at V and 4 bases at J, leaving 4 bases unmatched. This CDR3 has 15 amino acids. The DNA of the CDR3 is TGTGCCAGCAGCTTAGGCGGGAGCAGGTACAATGAGCAGTTCTTC. The encoded protein is CASSLGGSRYNEQFF.

This chain joins TRBV6-5 and TRBJ1-5; no clear D. The CDR3 length is 13 residues. Trimming shortened V by 2 bases and J by 5 bases, and 7 bases separated the two germline ends. Germline V gives CDR1 MNHEY, CDR2 SVGAGI. CDR3 protein: CASSYAQDQPQHF. DNA for the CDR3: TGTGCCAGCAGTTACGCGCAGGATCAGCCCCAGCATTTT.

The chain employs TRBV14 and TRBJ2-1; 8 nucleotides match TRBD2. Germline V CDR1 and CDR2: SGHDN, FVKESK. CDR3 length equals 16 residues. The J segment lost 8 bases and the V segment lost 1 base, leaving 10 bases of the junction unmatched. The chain's CDR3 is CASSQASGYPLDEQFF. DNA for the CDR3: TGTGCCAGCAGCCAAGCTAGCGGGTACCCCCTCGATGAGCAGTTCTTC.

The DNA for the CDR3 is TGTGCCAGCAGCCCCTGGGCCGGCGTCCGGACCGGGCAGTACTTC. This gives the protein CASSPWAGVRTGQYF. J is TRBJ2-7 and V is TRBV7-9, with D hard to call. The CDR3 covers 15 residues. V lost 5 bases to trimming and J lost 9 bases, with 23 bases between them. Germline CDR1 is SEHNR and CDR2 is FQNEAQ (reference sequence).

This clone was counted between two and nine times. The CDR3 reads CSVTGQGLSEAFF. CDR3 sequence (DNA): TGCAGCGTCACGGGACAGGGCTTATCTGAAGCTTTCTTT. V and J are TRBV29-1 and TRBJ1-1; 9 nucleotides line up with TRBD1. This CDR3 has 13 amino acids. The junction had 8 bases not matched to a gene; V was cut back by 6 bases and J by 6 bases. From germline, CDR1 is SQVTM and CDR2 ANQGSEA.

The rearrangement links TRBV5-4 to TRBJ2-6, with 10 bases aligning to TRBD2. The CDR3 runs 18 residues. Trimming at V came to 5 bases and at J to 0 bases, leaving 8 bases not matched to a gene. Per the germline V gene, CDR1 is SGHNT and CDR2 is YYREEE (reference sequence). CDR3 nucleotides: TGTGCCAGCAGACCCGGACTAGCGGCTGGCTCTGGGGCCAACGTCCTGACTTTC. Translated: CASRPGLAAGSGANVLTF.

V is TRBV5-4 and J is TRBJ2-3, with D possibly TRBD2 on 6 matching bases. The CDR3 loop spans 14 amino acids. Germline V gene lookup returns CDR1 SGHNT and CDR2 YYREEE (reference sequence). Trimming cost V 5 bases and J 0 bases, with 10 bases left between them. Here the CDR3 reads CASSRGASTDTQYF. The CDR3 DNA reads as TGTGCCAGCAGTCGCGGGGCTAGCACAGATACGCAGTATTTT.

The chain uses TRBV28 and TRBJ2-7; perhaps TRBD1 as D (5 bases). This CDR3 comprises 14 residues. Germline V gene sequence: CDR1 MDHEN, CDR2 SYDVKM. Between the trimmed V and J ends, which lost 6 bases and 3 bases, there was a span of 15 bases. The CDR3 region is CASRRKGWGYEQYF. The CDR3 DNA reads as TGTGCCAGCAGGAGGAAGGGGTGGGGCTACGAGCAGTACTTC.

Only a few counts were recorded for this clone. V usage is TRBV9 and J usage is TRBJ2-1, with D perhaps matching TRBD1 (6 bases). The CDR3 consists of 15 residues. Trimming cost V 3 bases and J 6 bases, with 16 bases left between them. Germline lookup yields CDR1 SGDLS and CDR2 YYNGEE. CDR3 sequence: CASSAIGGERNEQFF. CDR3 DNA: TGTGCCAGCAGCGCTATTGGGGGCGAACGCAATGAGCAGTTCTTC.